Listed below are T cell receptor beta chains from one sample, sequenced in a study of T cell changes during pregnancy in multiple sclerosis. Method: immunoSEQ multiplex PCR; TCRdb's copy keeps in-frame clones and lacks some. This sample carries roughly 18,000 clones, around 89% of them seen once, and the ten largest clones take about 1.3%. This specimen consisted of CD4+ T cells from peripheral blood mononuclear cells, obtained in the first trimester of pregnancy. Receptors originate from a female donor in good health, enrolled as a control in a pregnancy study. CDR3s include the opening cysteine and the closing phenylalanine or tryptophan. The D gene is left open where the match is weak. The size entry is marked missing in some rows and otherwise reads once, few, many or a size class.

size | J | V | D | DNA | CDR3
NA | TRBJ1-2 | TRBV7-8 | NA | TGTGCCAGCAGCTTAGACGACGGAGAGTATGGCTACACCTTC | CASSLDDGEYGYTF
NA | TRBJ2-2 | TRBV5-4 | NA | TGTGCCAGCAGCTTGGCCGAGACAGGGAGGATCACCGGGGAGCTGTTTTTT | CASSLAETGRITGELFF
NA | TRBJ2-7 | TRBV5-6 | NA | TGTGCCAGCAGCTTGGGTCAGTACGAGCAGTACTTC | CASSLGQYEQYF
NA | TRBJ2-1 | TRBV30 | NA | TGTGCCTGGAGTGTCGGGTGGAATGAGCAGTTCTTC | CAWSVGWNEQFF
NA | TRBJ1-5 | TRBV19 | TRBD1 | TGTGCCAGTACCCCTGGACAGGGAAGTCAGCCCCAGCATTTT | CASTPGQGSQPQHF
NA | TRBJ2-7 | TRBV15 | TRBD2 | TGTGCCACCAGCAGTAGCGGGAGCTCCTACGAGCAGTACTTC | CATSSSGSSYEQYF
NA | TRBJ2-2 | TRBV15 | NA | TGTGCCACCAGCAGAGAGAGGACTAACACCGGGGAGCTGTTTTTT | CATSRERTNTGELFF
NA | TRBJ1-1 | TRBV7-2 | TRBD1 | TGTGCCAGCAGCGAACGAACAGGGGTACGGAACACTGAAGCTTTCTTT | CASSERTGVRNTEAFF
NA | TRBJ2-7 | TRBV7-2 | NA | TGTGCCAGCAGCTTGGAGTATTCCGGCGAGCAGTACTTC | CASSLEYSGEQYF
NA | TRBJ2-7 | TRBV18 | TRBD2 | TGTGCCAGCTCACCCGGGACTAGCGAGTACGAGCAGTACTTC | CASSPGTSEYEQYF
NA | TRBJ2-7 | TRBV6-5 | NA | TGTGCCAGCAGTTACTCGGGACTCTCGTTGGGCGAGCAGTACTTC | CASSYSGLSLGEQYF
NA | TRBJ1-5 | TRBV30 | NA | TGTGCCTGGAGTGTAGATTGGGGGGGCCAGCCCCAGCATTTT | CAWSVDWGGQPQHF
NA | TRBJ2-7 | TRBV7-2 | TRBD2 | TGTGCCAGCAGCTCTCGACTAGCGGGAGACGAGCAGTACTTC | CASSSRLAGDEQYF
NA | TRBJ2-3 | TRBV10-3 | TRBD1 | TGTGCCATCAACGGGGACAGTTCCACAGATACGCAGTATTTT | CAINGDSSTDTQYF
NA | TRBJ2-7 | TRBV15 | TRBD2 | TGTGCCACCAGCAGTTGGGGGGGGGAGACCTACGAGCAGTACTTC | CATSSWGGETYEQYF
NA | TRBJ1-1 | TRBV18 | TRBD1 | TGTGCCAGCTCACCTTTAAACTTGGGACAGGGGACTGAAGCTTTCTTT | CASSPLNLGQGTEAFF
once | TRBJ2-2 | TRBV27 | TRBD2 | TGTGCCAGCAGTTTAGAGGGTCGGGGGGACACCGGGGAGCTGTTTTTT | CASSLEGRGDTGELFF
NA | TRBJ1-2 | TRBV27 | NA | TGTGCCAGCAGATTAGGGGCCCAATCCTTCTATGGCTACACCTTC | CASRLGAQSFYGYTF
NA | TRBJ2-1 | TRBV5-1 | NA | TGCGCCAGCCACCAGGGGGGACGGGATGAGCAGTTCTTC | CASHQGGRDEQFF
NA | TRBJ1-4 | TRBV5-5 | TRBD1 | TGTGCCAGCAGCTTAGGGACAGGGGGTAATGAAAAACTGTTTTTT | CASSLGTGGNEKLFF
NA | TRBJ2-7 | TRBV30 | NA | TGTGCCTGGAGAAGACAGAAGATGAGCTCCTACGAGCAGTACTTC | CAWRRQKMSSYEQYF
NA | TRBJ1-5 | TRBV12-5 | NA | TGTGCTAGTGGTTTGGAACCTACGGGGAGCAATCAGCCCCAGCATTTT | CASGLEPTGSNQPQHF
NA | TRBJ2-5 | TRBV11-3 | NA | TGTGCCAGCAGGGGGCCAGAGACCCAGTACTTC | CASRGPETQYF
NA | TRBJ1-1 | TRBV29-1 | NA | TGCAGCGCCCTGTTCAGGGTGGACACTGAAGCTTTCTTT | CSALFRVDTEAFF
NA | TRBJ1-5 | TRBV27 | NA | TGTGCCAGCAGTCTACGGGAGGCAGCGGGGCAGCCCCAGCATTTT | CASSLREAAGQPQHF
NA | TRBJ2-7 | TRBV20-1 | TRBD1 | TGCAGTGCTGCAACAGGGGCCGAGCAGTACTTC | CSAATGAEQYF
NA | TRBJ1-2 | TRBV12-1 | NA | TGTGCCAGCAGCTTTAGAGACAGGGGGAGAGGCTACACCTTC | CASSFRDRGRGYTF
NA | TRBJ2-6 | TRBV29-1 | TRBD1 | TGCAGCGTGGGGACAGGGCCTGGGGCCAACGTCCTGACTTTC | CSVGTGPGANVLTF
once | TRBJ1-2 | TRBV18 | TRBD1 | TGTGCCAGCTCACCTCTTGGACAGGGGGCTTCTTCGAGCTATGGCTACACCTTC | CASSPLGQGASSSYGYTF
NA | TRBJ2-1 | TRBV19 | TRBD1 | TGTGCCAGTAGAGACAGGGTTCTAGCACAAGGTGAGCAGTTCTTC | CASRDRVLAQGEQFF
once | TRBJ2-3 | TRBV5-6 | NA | TGTGCCAGCAGCTTCGAGGGGGGGGTGGGCACAGATACGCAGTATTTT | CASSFEGGVGTDTQYF
NA | TRBJ2-2 | TRBV28 | TRBD2 | TGTGCCAGCACCCCGATATTAATAGCGGGAGGGAACACCGGGGAGCTGTTTTTT | CASTPILIAGGNTGELFF
few | TRBJ1-4 | TRBV7-9 | TRBD1 | TGTGCCAGCAGCCTAATACGGGACAGGGGGACTAATGAAAAACTGTTTTTT | CASSLIRDRGTNEKLFF
NA | TRBJ2-1 | TRBV5-6 | TRBD1 | TGTGCCAGCAGCGGAGCAGGGGGCCTGGGCAATGAGCAGTTCTTC | CASSGAGGLGNEQFF
NA | TRBJ1-1 | TRBV19 | NA | TGTGCCAGTACCCCAGGGAGGGGCGCGTCCCTTGACACTGAAGCTTTCTTT | CASTPGRGASLDTEAFF
NA | TRBJ2-3 | TRBV7-2 | NA | TGTGCCAGCAGCCTAATCACAGATACGCAGTATTTT | CASSLITDTQYF
NA | TRBJ2-1 | TRBV28 | TRBD2 | TGTGCCAGCAGTTTCGGATCGGGGGGGGGCGCATTGCAGAATGAGCAGTTCTTC | CASSFGSGGGALQNEQFF
once | TRBJ1-1 | TRBV6-4 | NA | TGTGCCAGCAGTCCCGACAGACTGAACACTGAAGCTTTCTTT | CASSPDRLNTEAFF
medium-sized | TRBJ1-4 | TRBV30 | TRBD1 | TGTGCCTGGAGTTTGGGGACAGCTGAAAAACTGTTTTTT | CAWSLGTAEKLFF
once | TRBJ1-1 | TRBV29-1 | NA | TGCAGCGTTGATGGAGGAGGGAACGTTGAAGCTTTCTTT | CSVDGGGNVEAFF
NA | TRBJ2-1 | TRBV5-4 | NA | TGTGCCAGCAGTAGTCGGGGTGTTAGCTCCTACAATGAGCAGTTCTTC | CASSSRGVSSYNEQFF
NA | TRBJ2-5 | TRBV6-1 | NA | TGTGCCAGCAGTGAAGCGCTTCAGCAAGAGACCCAGTACTTC | CASSEALQQETQYF